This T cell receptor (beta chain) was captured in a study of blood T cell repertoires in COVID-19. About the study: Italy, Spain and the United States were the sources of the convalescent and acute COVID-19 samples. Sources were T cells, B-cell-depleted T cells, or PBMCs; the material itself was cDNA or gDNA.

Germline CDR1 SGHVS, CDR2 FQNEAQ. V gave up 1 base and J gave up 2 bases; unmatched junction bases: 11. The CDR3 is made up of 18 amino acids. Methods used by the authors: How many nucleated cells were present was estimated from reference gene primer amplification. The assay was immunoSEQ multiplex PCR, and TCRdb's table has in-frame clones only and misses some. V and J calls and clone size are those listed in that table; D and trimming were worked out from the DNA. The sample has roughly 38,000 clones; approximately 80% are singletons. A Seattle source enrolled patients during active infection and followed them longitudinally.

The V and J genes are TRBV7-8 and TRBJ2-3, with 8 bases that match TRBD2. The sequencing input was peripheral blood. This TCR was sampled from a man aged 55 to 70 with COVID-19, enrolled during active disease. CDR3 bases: TGTGCCAGCAGCTTAGTTCGAATGGCGGGAGGTTCCACAGATACGCAGTATTTT. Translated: CASSLVRMAGGSTDTQYF.